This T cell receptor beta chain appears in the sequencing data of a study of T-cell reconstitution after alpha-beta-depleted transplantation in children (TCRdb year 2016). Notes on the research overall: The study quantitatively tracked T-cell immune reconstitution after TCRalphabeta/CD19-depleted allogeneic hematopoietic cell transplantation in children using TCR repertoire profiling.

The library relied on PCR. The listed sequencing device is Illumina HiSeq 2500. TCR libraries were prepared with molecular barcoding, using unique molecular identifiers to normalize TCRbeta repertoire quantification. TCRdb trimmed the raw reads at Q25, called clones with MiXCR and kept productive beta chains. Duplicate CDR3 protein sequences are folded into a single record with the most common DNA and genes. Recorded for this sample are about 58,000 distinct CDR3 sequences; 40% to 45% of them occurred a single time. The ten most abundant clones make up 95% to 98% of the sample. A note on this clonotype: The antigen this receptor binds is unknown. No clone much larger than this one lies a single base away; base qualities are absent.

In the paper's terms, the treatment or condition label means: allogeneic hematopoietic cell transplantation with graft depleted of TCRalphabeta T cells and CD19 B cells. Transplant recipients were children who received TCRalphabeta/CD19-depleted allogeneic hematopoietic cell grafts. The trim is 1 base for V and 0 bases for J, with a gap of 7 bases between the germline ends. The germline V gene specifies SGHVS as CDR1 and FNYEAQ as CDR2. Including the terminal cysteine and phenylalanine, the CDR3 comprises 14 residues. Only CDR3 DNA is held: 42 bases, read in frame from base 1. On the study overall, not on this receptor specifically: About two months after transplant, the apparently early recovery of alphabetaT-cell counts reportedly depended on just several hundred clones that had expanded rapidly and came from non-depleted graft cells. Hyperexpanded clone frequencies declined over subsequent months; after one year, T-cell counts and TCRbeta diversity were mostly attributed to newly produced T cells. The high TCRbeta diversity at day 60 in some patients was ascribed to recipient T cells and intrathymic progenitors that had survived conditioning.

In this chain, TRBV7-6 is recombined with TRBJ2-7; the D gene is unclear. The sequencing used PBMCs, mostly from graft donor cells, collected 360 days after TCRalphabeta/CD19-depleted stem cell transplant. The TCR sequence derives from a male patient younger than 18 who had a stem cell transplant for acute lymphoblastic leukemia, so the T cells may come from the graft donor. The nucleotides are TGTGCCAGCAGCTTAGATGCCAACTCCTACGAGCAGTACTTC. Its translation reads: CASSLDANSYEQYF.